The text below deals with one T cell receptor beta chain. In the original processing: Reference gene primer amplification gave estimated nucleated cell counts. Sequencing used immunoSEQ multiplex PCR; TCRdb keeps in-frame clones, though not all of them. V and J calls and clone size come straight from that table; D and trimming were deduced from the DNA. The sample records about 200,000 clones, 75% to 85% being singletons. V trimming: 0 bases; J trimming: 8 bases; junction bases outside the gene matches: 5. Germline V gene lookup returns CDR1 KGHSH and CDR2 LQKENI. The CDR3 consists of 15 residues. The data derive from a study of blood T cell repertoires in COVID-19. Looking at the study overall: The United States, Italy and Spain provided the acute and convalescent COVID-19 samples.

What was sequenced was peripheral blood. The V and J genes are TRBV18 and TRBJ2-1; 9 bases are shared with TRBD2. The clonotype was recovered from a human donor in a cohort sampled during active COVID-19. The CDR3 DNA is TGTGCCAGCTCACCACCGGTTAGCGGGAGCCATGAGCAGTTCTTC. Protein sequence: CASSPPVSGSHEQFF.